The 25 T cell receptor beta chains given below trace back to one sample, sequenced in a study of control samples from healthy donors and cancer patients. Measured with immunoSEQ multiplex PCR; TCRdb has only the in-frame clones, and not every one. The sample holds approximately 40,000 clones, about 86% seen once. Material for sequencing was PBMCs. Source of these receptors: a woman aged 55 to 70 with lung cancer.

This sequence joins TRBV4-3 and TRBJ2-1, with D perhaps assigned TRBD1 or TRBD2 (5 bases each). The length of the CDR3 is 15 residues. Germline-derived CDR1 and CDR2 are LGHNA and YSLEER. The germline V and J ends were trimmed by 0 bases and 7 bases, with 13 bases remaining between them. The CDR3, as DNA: TGCGCCAGCAGCCAAGATATCGGGACCGCTAATGAGCAGTTCTTC. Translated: CASSQDIGTANEQFF.

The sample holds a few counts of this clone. The CDR3 nucleotides read TGCAGCGTTGAAGATCCGAATCAGCCCCAGCATTTT. The encoded protein is CSVEDPNQPQHF. The chain is built from TRBV29-1 and TRBJ1-5; D gene ambiguous. CDR1 is SQVTM and CDR2 is ANQGSEA in the germline V gene. CDR3 size: 12 residues. Trimming removed 0 bases at V and 4 bases at J, with 4 bases between.

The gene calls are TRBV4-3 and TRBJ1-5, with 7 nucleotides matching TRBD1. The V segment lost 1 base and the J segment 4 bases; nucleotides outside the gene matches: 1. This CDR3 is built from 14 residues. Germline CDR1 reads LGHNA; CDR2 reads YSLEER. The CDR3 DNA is TGCGCCAGCAGCCAAGCGACAGGGAATCAGCCCCAGCATTTT. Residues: CASSQATGNQPQHF.

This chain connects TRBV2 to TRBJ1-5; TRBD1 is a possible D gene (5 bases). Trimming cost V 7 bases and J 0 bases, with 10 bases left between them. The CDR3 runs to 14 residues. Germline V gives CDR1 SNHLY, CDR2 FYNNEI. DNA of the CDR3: TGTGCCAGCACACAGGAATATAGCAATCAGCCCCAGCATTTT. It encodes CASTQEYSNQPQHF.

The CDR3 bases are TGTGCCAGCAGTTACTCGGGCCTCGCAGGGTTATTCTTT. Residues: CASSYSGLAGLFF. The chain combines TRBV6-5 with TRBJ1-1; D may be TRBD1 (5 bases). Deletions cut 0 bases from V and 14 bases from J, with 16 bases between. Germline CDR1 is MNHEY and CDR2 is SVGAGI. This CDR3 has 13 amino acids.

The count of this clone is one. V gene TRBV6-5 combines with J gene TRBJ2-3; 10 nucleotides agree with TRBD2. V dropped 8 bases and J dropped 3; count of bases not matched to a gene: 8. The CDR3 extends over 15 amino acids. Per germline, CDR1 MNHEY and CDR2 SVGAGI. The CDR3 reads CASGLSGGETDTQYF. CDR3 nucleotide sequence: TGTGCCAGCGGATTGAGCGGGGGGGAGACAGATACGCAGTATTTT.

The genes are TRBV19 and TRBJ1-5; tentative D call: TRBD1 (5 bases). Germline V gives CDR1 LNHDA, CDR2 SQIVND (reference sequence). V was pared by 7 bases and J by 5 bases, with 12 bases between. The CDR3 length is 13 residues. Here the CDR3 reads CASMTGPYQPQHF. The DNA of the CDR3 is TGTGCCAGTATGACGGGACCCTATCAGCCCCAGCATTTT.

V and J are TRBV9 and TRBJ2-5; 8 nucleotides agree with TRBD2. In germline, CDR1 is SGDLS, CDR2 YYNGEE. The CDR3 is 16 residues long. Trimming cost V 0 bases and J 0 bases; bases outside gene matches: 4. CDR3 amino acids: CASSVVGGGNQETQYF. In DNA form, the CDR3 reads TGTGCCAGCAGCGTAGTTGGCGGGGGGAACCAAGAGACCCAGTACTTC.

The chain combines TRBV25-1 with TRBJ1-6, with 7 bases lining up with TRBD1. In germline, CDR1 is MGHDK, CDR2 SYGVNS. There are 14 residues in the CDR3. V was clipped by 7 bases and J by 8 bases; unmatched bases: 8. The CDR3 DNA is TGTGCCAGCACCCCGACAGGGAGCTATTCACCCCTCCACTTT. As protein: CASTPTGSYSPLHF.

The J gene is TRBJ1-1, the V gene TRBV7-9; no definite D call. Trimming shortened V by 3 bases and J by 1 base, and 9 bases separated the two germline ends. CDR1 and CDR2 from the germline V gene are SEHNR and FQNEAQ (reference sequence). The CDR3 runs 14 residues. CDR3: CASSFPDGNTEAFF. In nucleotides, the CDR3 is TGTGCCAGCAGCTTCCCGGACGGGAACACTGAAGCTTTCTTT.

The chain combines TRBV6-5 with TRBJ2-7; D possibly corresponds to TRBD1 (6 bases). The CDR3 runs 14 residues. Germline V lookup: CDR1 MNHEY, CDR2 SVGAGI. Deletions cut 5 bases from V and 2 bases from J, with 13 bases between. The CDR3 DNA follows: TGTGCCAGCAGTCCCCCAGGGGCAGCCTACGAGCAGTACTTC. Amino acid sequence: CASSPPGAAYEQYF.

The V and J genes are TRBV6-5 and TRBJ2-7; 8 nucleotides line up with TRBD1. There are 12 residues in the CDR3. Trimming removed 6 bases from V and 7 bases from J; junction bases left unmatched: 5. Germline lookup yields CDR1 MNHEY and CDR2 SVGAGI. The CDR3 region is CASSGDRYEQYF. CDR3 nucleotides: TGTGCCAGCAGCGGGGACAGGTATGAGCAGTACTTC.

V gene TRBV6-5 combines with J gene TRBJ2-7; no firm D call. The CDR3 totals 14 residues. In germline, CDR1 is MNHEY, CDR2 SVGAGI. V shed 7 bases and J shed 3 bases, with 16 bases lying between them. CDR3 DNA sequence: TGTGCCAGCATCCCCCGGGCCGACCTCTACGAGCAGTACTTC. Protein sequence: CASIPRADLYEQYF.

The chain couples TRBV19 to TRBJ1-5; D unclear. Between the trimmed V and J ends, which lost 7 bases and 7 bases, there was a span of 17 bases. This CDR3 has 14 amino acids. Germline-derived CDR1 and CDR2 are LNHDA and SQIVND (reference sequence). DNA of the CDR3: TGTGCCAGTACCCCCGGCCCGAGTGACCAGCCCCAGCATTTT. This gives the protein CASTPGPSDQPQHF.

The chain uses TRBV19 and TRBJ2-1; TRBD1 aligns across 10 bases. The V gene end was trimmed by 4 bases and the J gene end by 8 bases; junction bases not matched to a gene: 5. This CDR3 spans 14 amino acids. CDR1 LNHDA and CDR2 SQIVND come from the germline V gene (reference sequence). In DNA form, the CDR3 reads TGTGCCAGTAGTAGGACAGGGGGTTTCGATGAGCAGTTCTTC. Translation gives CASSRTGGFDEQFF.

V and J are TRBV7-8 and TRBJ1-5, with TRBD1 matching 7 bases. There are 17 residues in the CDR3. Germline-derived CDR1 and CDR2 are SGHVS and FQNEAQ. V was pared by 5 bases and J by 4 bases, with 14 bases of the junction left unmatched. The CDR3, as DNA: TGTGCCAGCAGCCCCCCGGGGACAGAGGCGGGTAATCAGCCCCAGCATTTT. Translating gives CASSPPGTEAGNQPQHF.

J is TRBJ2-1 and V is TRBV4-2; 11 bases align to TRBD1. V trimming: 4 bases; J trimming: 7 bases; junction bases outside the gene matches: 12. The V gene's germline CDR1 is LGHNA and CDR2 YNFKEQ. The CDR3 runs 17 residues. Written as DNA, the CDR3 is TGTGCCAGCAGCCGCGAACCTCCGGGACAGGGGGGGAATGAGCAGTTCTTC. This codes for CASSREPPGQGGNEQFF.

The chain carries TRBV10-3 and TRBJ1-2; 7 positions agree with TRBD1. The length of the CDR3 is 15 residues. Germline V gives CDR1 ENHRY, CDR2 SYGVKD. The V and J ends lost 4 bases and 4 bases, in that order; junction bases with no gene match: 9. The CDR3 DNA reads TGTGCCATCAGTGTGCAGGGGGAAGACGTCTATGGCTACACCTTC. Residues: CAISVQGEDVYGYTF.

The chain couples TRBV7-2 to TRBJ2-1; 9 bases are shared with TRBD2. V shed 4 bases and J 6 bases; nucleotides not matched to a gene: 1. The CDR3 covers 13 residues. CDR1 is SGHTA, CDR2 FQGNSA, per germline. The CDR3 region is CASSSTSGNEQFF. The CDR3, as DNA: TGTGCCAGCAGCTCGACTAGCGGCAATGAGCAGTTCTTC.

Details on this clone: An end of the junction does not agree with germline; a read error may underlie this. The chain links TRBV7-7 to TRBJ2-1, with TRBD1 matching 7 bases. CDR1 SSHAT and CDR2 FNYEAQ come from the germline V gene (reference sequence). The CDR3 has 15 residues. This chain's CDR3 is CASSSTGSSYNEQFF. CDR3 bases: TGTGCTAGCAGTTCGACAGGGAGCTCCTACAATGAGCAGTTCTTC.

CDR3 bases: TGTGCCAGCAAGACGGGAGGGGCCAGCACGACCCAGTACTTC. This sequence encodes CASKTGGASTTQYF. The chain couples TRBV11-2 to TRBJ2-5, with 8 bases that match TRBD2. CDR1 SGHAT and CDR2 FQNNGV come from the germline V gene. The CDR3 runs to 14 residues. V lost 7 bases and J lost 7; bases outside the gene matches: 11.

The CDR3 DNA follows: TGTGCCTCCCAGGGTGTGCCCCTCGAGCAGTACTTC. It is translated as CASQGVPLEQYF. The chain uses TRBV30 and TRBJ2-7; D perhaps matches TRBD1 (5 bases). The CDR3 totals 12 residues. CDR1 is GTSNPN, CDR2 SVGIG, per germline (reference sequence). V was trimmed by 7 bases and J by 6 bases, leaving 16 bases between them. Filled out from reference TRBV30 and TRBJ2-7, the complete variable domain reads SQTIHQWPATLVQPVGSPLSLECTVEGTSNPNLYWYRQAAGRGLQLLFYSVGIGQISSEVPQNLSASRPQDRQFILSSKKLLLSDSGFYLCASQGVPLEQYFGPGTRLTVT.

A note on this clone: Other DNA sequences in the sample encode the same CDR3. The CDR3 DNA reads TGTGCCAGCTCACAACGAACTAGCGGGGCTTATGGGACCAAAAACATTCAGTACTTC. Residues: CASSQRTSGAYGTKNIQYF. This chain connects TRBV18 to TRBJ2-4; 10 bases line up with TRBD2. The V gene's germline CDR1 is KGHSH and CDR2 LQKENI. J was trimmed by 2 bases and V by 4 bases; bases with no gene match: 14. The CDR3 has 19 amino acids. Looking up the rest from reference TRBV18 and TRBJ2-4 gives the full variable domain: NAGVMQNPRHLVRRRGQEARLRCSPMKGHSHVYWYRQLPEEGLKFMVYLQKENIIDESGMPKERFSAEFPKEGPSILRIQQVVRGDSAAYFCASSQRTSGAYGTKNIQYFGAGTRLSVL.

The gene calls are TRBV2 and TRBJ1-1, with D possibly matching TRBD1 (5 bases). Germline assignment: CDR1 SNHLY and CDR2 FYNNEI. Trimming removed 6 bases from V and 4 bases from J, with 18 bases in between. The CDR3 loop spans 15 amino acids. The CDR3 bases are TGTGCCAGCAGGATGAGATCGGGACTGGGCACTGAAGCTTTCTTT. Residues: CASRMRSGLGTEAFF.

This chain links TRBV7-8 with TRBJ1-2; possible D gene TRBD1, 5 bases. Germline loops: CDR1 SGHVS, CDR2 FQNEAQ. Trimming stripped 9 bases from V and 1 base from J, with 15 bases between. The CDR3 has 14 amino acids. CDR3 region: CASTPGRLNYGYTF. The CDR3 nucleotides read TGTGCCAGTACTCCGGGACGCCTTAACTATGGCTACACCTTC.